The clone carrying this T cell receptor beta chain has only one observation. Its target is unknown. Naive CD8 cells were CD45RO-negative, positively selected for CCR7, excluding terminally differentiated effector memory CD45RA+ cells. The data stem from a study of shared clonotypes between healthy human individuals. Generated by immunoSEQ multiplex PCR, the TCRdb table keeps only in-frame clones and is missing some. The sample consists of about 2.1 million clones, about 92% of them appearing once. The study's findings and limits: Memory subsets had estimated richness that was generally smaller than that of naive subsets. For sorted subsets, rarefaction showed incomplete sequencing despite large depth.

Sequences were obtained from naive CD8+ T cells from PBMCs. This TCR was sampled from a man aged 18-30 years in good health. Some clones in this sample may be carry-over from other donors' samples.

The CDR3 DNA reads TGTGCCAGCAGTCCCAAGACCCAGGGGGAGCAGTACTTC. As protein: CASSPKTQGEQYF. The chain joins TRBV6-4 to TRBJ2-7; D perhaps matches TRBD1 (6 bases). There are 13 residues in the CDR3. The germline CDR1 and CDR2 sequences are MRHNA and SNTAGT. V was clipped by 5 bases and J by 7 bases, with 15 bases between them.